This T cell receptor beta chain was identified in a study of response to subunit inactivated influenza vaccine. The CDR3 runs to 15 residues. The V end lost 4 bases, the J end lost 7 bases, and 20 bases lay between the germline ends. Per the germline V gene, CDR1 is SGHKS and CDR2 is YYEKEE (reference sequence). Each CDR3 protein is one row after TCRdb ran MiXCR on the RT-PCR reads. The sample lists around 520,000 distinct CDR3 sequences, around 11% occurring once. The starting material was PBMCs from blood, obtained on the day of vaccination. This TCR was sampled from a man aged 50-59 years who received an inactivated influenza vaccine. The gene calls are TRBV5-5 and TRBJ1-1, with D perhaps TRBD1 (6 bases). CDR3 sequence (DNA): TGTGCCAGCAGCCCCAAAGGGGGACACCATCTTGAAGCTTTCTTT. This gives the protein CASSPKGGHHLEAFF.